A single sample is the source of the 18 T cell receptor beta chains below, sequenced in a study of cytomegalovirus exposure and HLA in healthy donors. The PCR made use of 60 Vbeta and 13 Jbeta primers. Profiling relied on immunoSEQ multiplex PCR, and the TCRdb table lists in-frame clones only, not all of them. Of approximately 130,000 clones listed, 75% to 90% are singletons. The specimen sequenced was PBMCs. These TCRs come from a woman in her 30s in good health and CMV-seropositive.

The chain has TRBV18 and TRBJ1-3; TRBD1 might be the D (5 bases). This CDR3 is built from 15 residues. V lost 2 bases, J lost 0 bases, and 8 bases lay in between. CDR1 KGHSH and CDR2 LQKENI come from the germline V gene. The CDR3 coding sequence is TGTGCCAGCTCACCAGAGACAGTCTCTGGAAACACCATATATTTT. Its protein product is CASSPETVSGNTIYF.

This chain links TRBV2 with TRBJ2-1, with a tentative D call TRBD1 (7 bases). Germline V lookup: CDR1 SNHLY, CDR2 FYNNEI. Trimming left V 4 bases short and J 8 bases short, with 12 bases between. The CDR3 length is 13 residues. The CDR3 reads CASSGSRGDEQFF. As DNA, the CDR3 is TGTGCCAGCAGTGGCTCCAGGGGGGATGAGCAGTTCTTC.

V gene TRBV6-1 combines with J gene TRBJ2-3, with 9 positions matching TRBD2. The V and J ends lost 6 bases and 4 bases, in that order; junction bases with no gene match: 8. The CDR3 runs to 15 residues. Germline V lookup: CDR1 MNHNS, CDR2 SASEGT. The CDR3 DNA follows: TGTGCCAGCAGAGGCAGCGGGGGGACCCCAGATACGCAGTATTTT. This encodes CASRGSGGTPDTQYF.

A remark on this clone: One end of the junction varies from germline; a read error may be responsible. The J gene is TRBJ2-1, the V gene TRBV4-2; D unclear. This CDR3 comprises 14 residues. Germline V gene lookup returns CDR1 LGHNA and CDR2 YNFKEQ. This CDR3 reads CAGSQARGANEQFF. CDR3 DNA sequence: TGTGCCGGCAGCCAAGCGAGAGGTGCAAATGAGCAGTTCTTC.

The V and J genes are TRBV2 and TRBJ1-5, with D possibly TRBD1 on 6 matching bases. Germline CDR1 SNHLY, CDR2 FYNNEI. The CDR3 contains 12 residues. Trimming shortened V by 7 bases and J by 6 bases, and 10 bases separated the two germline ends. CDR3 residues: CASTPGVQPQHF. The CDR3 DNA follows: TGTGCCAGCACCCCAGGGGTTCAGCCCCAGCATTTT.

The gene calls are TRBV5-1 and TRBJ1-6; no clear D. The V gene lost 1 base and the J gene lost 9 bases, with 14 bases spanning the gap. The germline gives CDR1 SGHRS, CDR2 YFSETQ. CDR3 length: 15 amino acids. The CDR3 loop reads CASSLWFEEGSPLHF. For the CDR3, the DNA is TGCGCCAGCAGCTTGTGGTTCGAGGAAGGTTCACCCCTCCACTTT.

V gene TRBV5-1 combines with J gene TRBJ2-5, with 7 bases fitting TRBD1. V lost 5 bases to trimming and J lost 5 bases; unmatched junction nucleotides: 9. CDR3 length: 14 amino acids. Germline V gives CDR1 SGHRS, CDR2 YFSETQ. The CDR3 here is CASSLTGSVETQYF. The CDR3 DNA is TGCGCCAGCAGTTTGACAGGGTCTGTGGAGACCCAGTACTTC.

This clone was observed a single time. J is TRBJ1-2 and V is TRBV5-1; 9 bases line up with TRBD1. The CDR3 sequence is 14 residues long. V was pared by 5 bases and J by 2 bases, with 4 bases of the junction left unmatched. Germline assignment: CDR1 SGHRS and CDR2 YFSETQ. CDR3 loop: CASRRDRENYGYTF. Here the CDR3 DNA reads TGCGCCAGCAGGAGGGACAGGGAGAACTATGGCTACACCTTC.

The rearrangement uses TRBV28 and TRBJ2-3; D might be TRBD2 (6 bases). V was cut by 3 bases and J by 2 bases, with 15 bases left in between. CDR1 is MDHEN, CDR2 SYDVKM, per germline. The CDR3 has 16 amino acids. The CDR3 region is CASSLLSGPPTDTQYF. For the CDR3, the DNA is TGTGCCAGCAGTTTGCTTAGCGGCCCCCCCACAGATACGCAGTATTTT.

V usage is TRBV20-1 and J usage is TRBJ2-4; D remains ambiguous. The V end lost 3 bases, the J end lost 9 bases, and 6 bases lay between the germline ends. The CDR3 has 10 residues. CDR1 DFQATT and CDR2 SNEGSKA come from the germline V gene (reference sequence). The CDR3 DNA follows: TGCAGTGCTAGTGCGATCATTCAGTACTTC. This sequence encodes CSASAIIQYF.

The V call is TRBV5-1, the J call TRBJ1-3; D ambiguous. This CDR3 comprises 15 residues. Trimming shortened V by 0 bases and J by 0 bases, and 7 bases separated the two germline ends. Germline-derived CDR1 and CDR2 are SGHRS and YFSETQ. The CDR3 sequence is CASSLGAGSGNTIYF. The DNA of the CDR3 is TGCGCCAGCAGCTTGGGGGCCGGCTCTGGAAACACCATATATTTT. Full variable domain (missing parts from reference TRBV5-1 and TRBJ1-3): KAGVTQTPRYLIKTRGQQVTLSCSPISGHRSVSWYQQTPGQGLQFLFEYFSETQRNKGNFPGRFSGRQFSNSRSEMNVSTLELGDSALYLCASSLGAGSGNTIYFGEGSWLTVV.

On this clone: This same CDR3 is encoded by further DNA sequences in the sample. This chain uses TRBV7-3 with TRBJ2-2; TRBD2 agrees at 7 bases. J lost 2 bases, V lost 5 bases, and 2 bases had no gene match. The germline V gene encodes CDR1 SGHTA and CDR2 FQGTGA. The CDR3 runs 14 residues. This chain's CDR3 is CASSPGLNTGELFF. The CDR3 DNA reads as TGTGCCAGCAGCCCGGGACTAAACACCGGGGAGCTGTTTTTT.

The V gene is TRBV7-2, the J gene TRBJ1-5; D remains unclear. The V end was cut by 1 base, the J end by 3 bases, with 10 bases between. The CDR3 length is 15 residues. The germline gives CDR1 SGHTA, CDR2 FQGNSA. CDR3 nucleotide sequence: TGTGCCAGCAGCTTAGGAGGGAGAATCAATCAGCCCCAGCATTTT. This codes for CASSLGGRINQPQHF.

The chain combines TRBV5-4 with TRBJ1-2, with 9 bases identical to TRBD1. The CDR3 is 16 amino acids. Germline CDR1 reads SGHNT; CDR2 reads YYREEE (reference sequence). J was trimmed by 2 bases and V by 2 bases; bases with no gene match: 7. CDR3 sequence reads: CASSFVGQGRNYGYTF. Here the CDR3 DNA reads TGTGCCAGCAGCTTTGTGGGACAGGGCAGAAACTATGGCTACACCTTC.

The chain links TRBV30 to TRBJ1-2, with D possibly TRBD1 on 6 matching bases. This CDR3 spans 12 amino acids. Trimming pared 2 bases from V and 5 bases from J, leaving 9 bases between. The germline CDR1 and CDR2 sequences are GTSNPN and SVGIG (reference sequence). The CDR3 loop reads CAWSLDSYGYTF. In nucleotides, the CDR3 is TGTGCCTGGAGTTTGGACAGTTATGGCTACACCTTC.

On this clone: An end of the junction differs from the germline gene, which may be a read error. The chain couples TRBV5-1 to TRBJ1-5, with D possibly TRBD1 on 5 matching bases. The germline gives CDR1 SGHRS, CDR2 YFSETQ. The CDR3 has 15 amino acids. The CDR3 sequence is CASRRQYDSNQPRHF. As DNA, the CDR3 is TGCGCCAGCAGGAGACAGTACGATAGCAATCAGCCCCGGCATTTT.

The chain joins TRBV5-4 to TRBJ1-1; D possibly corresponds to TRBD1 (6 bases). Germline V gene data show CDR1 as SGHNT and CDR2 as YYREEE (reference sequence). Trimming took off 1 base at V and 7 bases at J, with 8 bases between the two ends. The CDR3 spans 12 residues. The CDR3 nucleotides are TGTGCCAGCAGCTTGCCAGGGGTTGAAGCTTTCTTT. Encoded protein: CASSLPGVEAFF.

The rearrangement links TRBV6-1 to TRBJ1-1; tentative D call: TRBD1 (5 bases). This CDR3 spans 13 amino acids. From germline, CDR1 is MNHNS and CDR2 SASEGT. Trimming took off 11 bases at V and 1 base at J, with 14 bases between the two ends. This chain's CDR3 is CALGQPKNTEAFF. The CDR3, as DNA: TGTGCCCTGGGGCAACCTAAGAACACTGAAGCTTTCTTT.